These 21 T cell receptor beta chains were all obtained from the same sample, sequenced in a study of blood T cell repertoires in COVID-19. Measured with immunoSEQ multiplex PCR; TCRdb has only the in-frame clones, and not every one. This sample has around 120,000 clones, with roughly 90% found just once. Input material: PBMCs or T cells enriched from blood (not recorded which). These receptors all come from a woman aged 50 to 60 who had recovered from COVID-19.

The sample holds one count of this clone. The CDR3 loop is CASSPQFGGETQYF. DNA for the CDR3: TGTGCCAGCAGCCCCCAGTTTGGGGGGGAGACCCAGTACTTC. The chain recombines TRBV9 with TRBJ2-5, with D possibly TRBD2 on 6 matching bases. CDR3 length: 14 residues. The ends were cut back, 4 bases at V and 5 bases at J, with 15 bases in the middle. Looked up from germline, CDR1 is SGDLS and CDR2 is YYNGEE.

CDR3 coding DNA: TGTGCCAGCAGCTTAGTATCTCCGGGACAGGCATCCTACGAGCAGTACTTC. Translation: CASSLVSPGQASYEQYF. The V call is TRBV13, the J call TRBJ2-7; 8 bases agree with TRBD1. The CDR3 length is 17 residues. Trimming took 1 base from V and 1 from J; bases not matched to a gene: 9. Germline loops: CDR1 PRHDT, CDR2 FYEKMQ (reference sequence).

J is TRBJ2-1 and V is TRBV5-1, with 11 bases lining up with TRBD1. V shed 3 bases and J 9 bases; nucleotides not matched to a gene: 2. Looked up from germline, CDR1 is SGHRS and CDR2 is YFSETQ. The CDR3 totals 13 residues. CDR3 residues: CASSWTGGGEQFF. CDR3 nucleotide sequence: TGCGCCAGCAGCTGGACAGGGGGCGGTGAGCAGTTCTTC.

The rearrangement uses TRBV30 and TRBJ1-6; D is perhaps TRBD1 (6 bases). The CDR3 contains 13 residues. Germline assignment: CDR1 GTSNPN and CDR2 SVGIG (reference sequence). Between the trimmed V and J ends, which lost 1 base and 11 bases, there was a span of 12 bases. The CDR3 bases are TGTGCCTGGAGTGCGGACAGCTTTACACCCCTCCACTTT. This encodes CAWSADSFTPLHF.

The V gene is TRBV3-1 (or the pseudogene TRBV3-2), the J gene TRBJ1-2; D might be TRBD1 (5 bases). Trimming removed 1 base at V and 7 bases at J, with 7 bases between. Germline lookup yields CDR1 LGHDT and CDR2 YNNKEL (reference sequence). This CDR3 is built from 12 residues. CDR3 sequence (DNA): TGTGCCAGCAGCCAAGGGAGGGGTGGCTACACCTTC. Its translation: CASSQGRGGYTF.

This clone has only a few counts. This chain uses TRBV3-1 (or the pseudogene TRBV3-2) with TRBJ1-5, with 11 bases matching TRBD1. Per germline, CDR1 LGHDT and CDR2 YNNKEL (reference sequence). The CDR3 has 20 residues. V was pared by 1 base and J by 0 bases, with 11 bases of the junction left unmatched. The DNA of the CDR3 is TGTGCCAGCAGCCAAGGGATGGGACGGACAGGGGGCATTAGCAATCAGCCCCAGCATTTT. This translates into CASSQGMGRTGGISNQPQHF.

This sequence joins TRBV29-1 and TRBJ2-1; D may be TRBD1 (5 bases). The V and J ends lost 5 bases and 4 bases respectively, with 6 bases between them. CDR1 is SQVTM, CDR2 ANQGSEA, per germline. The CDR3 sequence is 11 residues long. The CDR3: CSVRQYNEQFF. The DNA for the CDR3 is TGCAGCGTTCGACAGTACAATGAGCAGTTCTTC.

The genes are TRBV2 and TRBJ1-3, with TRBD1 as a possible D gene (5 bases). CDR1 is SNHLY and CDR2 is FYNNEI in the germline V gene. Trimming took off 7 bases at V and 2 bases at J, with 12 bases between the two ends. CDR3 length equals 14 residues. In nucleotides, the CDR3 is TGTGCCAGCACTCTCGACAGCACTGGAAACACCATATATTTT. This codes for CASTLDSTGNTIYF.

This sequence joins TRBV5-1 and TRBJ1-4; 7 bases are shared with TRBD1. This CDR3 is built from 16 residues. Germline V lookup: CDR1 SGHRS, CDR2 YFSETQ. The V and J ends lost 4 bases and 2 bases, in that order; junction bases with no gene match: 8. Written as DNA, the CDR3 is TGCGCCAGCAGCCAACAGGGGCTGGGGACTAATGAAAAACTGTTTTTT. This encodes CASSQQGLGTNEKLFF.

This chain joins TRBV4-1 and TRBJ1-1; D gene ambiguous. The CDR3 is 15 amino acids. Germline V CDR1 and CDR2: MGHRA, YSYEKL. Trimming cost V 3 bases and J 4 bases, with 15 bases left between them. The CDR3 loop reads CASSHIGRMGTEAFF. CDR3 sequence (DNA): TGCGCCAGCAGCCATATAGGGAGAATGGGCACTGAAGCTTTCTTT.

Only a few counts were recorded for this clone. The rearrangement links TRBV9 to TRBJ1-1; TRBD1 agrees at 10 bases. Germline trimming cut 5 bases from V and 5 bases from J; bases unmatched to any gene: 6. The CDR3 is 14 residues long. CDR1 is SGDLS, CDR2 YYNGEE, per germline. The CDR3 loop is CASSPRTGGTEAFF. In DNA form, the CDR3 reads TGTGCCAGCAGTCCTCGGACAGGGGGGACTGAAGCTTTCTTT.

The V call is TRBV6-5, the J call TRBJ1-3; 7 nucleotides agree with TRBD1. Germline V gene lookup returns CDR1 MNHEY and CDR2 SVGAGI. Unmatched junction bases numbered 4, after V lost 2 bases and J lost 3 bases. CDR3 length: 15 amino acids. The CDR3 sequence: CASSYDRAFGNTIYF. The CDR3 DNA sequence: TGTGCCAGCAGTTACGACAGGGCTTTTGGAAACACCATATATTTT.

The gene calls are TRBV6-5 and TRBJ1-5; possibly TRBD1 for D (5 bases). The CDR3 is 13 amino acids. Germline V gene data show CDR1 as MNHEY and CDR2 as SVGAGI. V was cut by 11 bases and J by 2 bases, with 13 bases left in between. The CDR3 DNA reads as TGTGCCTCTCGGGGGAATGGCAATCAGCCCCAGCATTTT. Protein product: CASRGNGNQPQHF.

The V and J genes are TRBV18 and TRBJ2-7, with D uncertain. The CDR3 loop spans 14 amino acids. In germline, CDR1 is KGHSH, CDR2 LQKENI. The V end lost 0 bases, the J end lost 1 base, and 7 bases lay between the germline ends. CDR3 sequence reads: CASSPPRASYEQYF. The CDR3 region has the DNA TGTGCCAGCTCACCACCGAGAGCGTCCTACGAGCAGTACTTC.

This chain joins TRBV27 and TRBJ1-1; D possibly corresponds to TRBD1 (6 bases). The CDR3 has 12 amino acids. CDR1 and CDR2 (germline): MNHEY, SMNVEV (reference sequence). V lost 4 bases to trimming and J lost 7 bases, with 10 bases between them. CDR3 amino acids: CASSSSGVEAFF. Written as DNA, the CDR3 is TGTGCCAGCAGTTCGTCAGGGGTTGAAGCTTTCTTT.

J is TRBJ2-5 and V is TRBV7-8, with 7 bases matching TRBD2. V lost 5 bases to trimming and J lost 4 bases; unmatched junction nucleotides: 7. There are 14 residues in the CDR3. CDR1 is SGHVS and CDR2 is FQNEAQ in the germline V gene. In nucleotides, the CDR3 is TGTGCCAGCAGCGATACCCGGGGGGTAGAGACCCAGTACTTC. Amino acids: CASSDTRGVETQYF.

The chain is built from TRBV3-1 (or the pseudogene TRBV3-2) and TRBJ2-7; 10 bases line up with TRBD2. The germline gives CDR1 LGHDT, CDR2 YNNKEL (reference sequence). The junction had 10 bases not matched to a gene; V was cut back by 1 base and J by 7 bases. This CDR3 has 16 amino acids. CDR3 protein: CASSQGASGGLGEQYF. CDR3 DNA sequence: TGTGCCAGCAGCCAAGGGGCTAGCGGGGGCTTGGGGGAGCAGTACTTC.

The gene calls are TRBV4-1 and TRBJ1-1, with a tentative D call TRBD1 (6 bases). The germline gives CDR1 MGHRA, CDR2 YSYEKL. V was cut by 1 base and J by 8 bases, with 11 bases left in between. The CDR3 runs 13 residues. DNA for the CDR3: TGCGCCAGCAGCCAAGTGGTAGGACAGGAAGCTTTCTTT. Its translation is CASSQVVGQEAFF.

The V gene is TRBV4-2, the J gene TRBJ2-7, with D perhaps TRBD1 (7 bases). Trimming removed 0 bases at V and 7 bases at J, with 10 bases between. The length of the CDR3 is 13 residues. Germline V gene sequence: CDR1 LGHNA, CDR2 YNFKEQ. The CDR3 DNA sequence: TGTGCCAGCAGCCAAGATGCGGGACAGGAGCAGTACTTC. Translated, it gives CASSQDAGQEQYF.

V usage is TRBV7-9 and J usage is TRBJ1-5; D is unresolved. CDR3 length equals 14 residues. V was pared by 3 bases and J by 2 bases, with 8 bases between. Germline CDR1 SEHNR, CDR2 FQNEAQ (reference sequence). CDR3 DNA: TGTGCCAGCAGCTTCGGGTATGGCAATCAGCCCCAGCATTTT. It codes for CASSFGYGNQPQHF.

CDR3 loop: CASSMTGGYGYTF. The CDR3 DNA sequence: TGTGCCAGCAGCATGACAGGGGGCTATGGCTACACCTTC. The genes are TRBV11-3 and TRBJ1-2; TRBD1 agrees at 9 bases. Germline trimming cut 5 bases from V and 4 bases from J; bases unmatched to any gene: 2. The CDR3 extends over 13 amino acids. CDR1 SGHNT and CDR2 YENEEA come from the germline V gene. The whole variable domain, remainder taken from reference TRBV11-3 and TRBJ1-2, is EAGVVQSPRYKIIEKKQPVAFWCNPISGHNTLYWYLQNLGQGPELLIRYENEEAVDDSQLPKDRFSAERLKGVDSTLKIQPAELGDSAVYLCASSMTGGYGYTFGSGTRLTVV.